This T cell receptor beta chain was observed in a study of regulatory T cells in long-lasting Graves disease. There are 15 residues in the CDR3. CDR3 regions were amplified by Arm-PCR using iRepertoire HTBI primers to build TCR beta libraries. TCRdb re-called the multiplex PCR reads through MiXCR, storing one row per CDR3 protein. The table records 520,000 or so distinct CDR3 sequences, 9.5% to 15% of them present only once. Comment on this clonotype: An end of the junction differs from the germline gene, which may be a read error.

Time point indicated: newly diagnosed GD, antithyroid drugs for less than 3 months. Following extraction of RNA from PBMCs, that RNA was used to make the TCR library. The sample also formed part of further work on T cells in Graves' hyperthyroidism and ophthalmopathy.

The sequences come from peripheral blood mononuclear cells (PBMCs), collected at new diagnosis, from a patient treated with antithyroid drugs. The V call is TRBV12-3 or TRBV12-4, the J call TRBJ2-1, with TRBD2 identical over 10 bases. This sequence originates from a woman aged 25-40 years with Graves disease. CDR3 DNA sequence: TGTGCCAGCACCGTAACTAGCGGGATCTACAATGAGCAGCTCTTC. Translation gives CASTVTSGIYNEQLF.